The 26 T cell receptor beta chains below were found in one sample sequenced in a study of shared clonotypes between healthy human individuals. Sequencing used immunoSEQ multiplex PCR; TCRdb keeps in-frame clones, though not all of them. The data show about 990,000 clones, approximately 80% seen once. The specimen sequenced was memory CD4+ T cells from PBMCs. Subset specified: CD45RA-negative fraction. All receptors come from a young man in good health. Some clones in this sample may be carry-over from other donors' samples.

This clone was recorded a few times. V and J are TRBV4-1 and TRBJ2-3; 11 bases map to TRBD1. CDR1 and CDR2 from the germline V gene are MGHRA and YSYEKL. The CDR3 is 15 amino acids. V trimming: 4 bases; J trimming: 6 bases; junction bases outside the gene matches: 6. In DNA, the CDR3 is TGCGCCAGCAGCCGAGGACAGGGGGCTAGGGATACGCAGTATTTT. It is translated as CASSRGQGARDTQYF.

The chain uses TRBV28 and TRBJ1-2; TRBD1 aligns across 9 bases. CDR3 length: 16 residues. After removal of 10 bases from V and 2 bases from J, the junction contained 14 bases not matched to a gene. CDR1 MDHEN and CDR2 SYDVKM come from the germline V gene. The CDR3 spells CAIPTRGTGRNYGYTF. The CDR3 DNA is TGTGCCATCCCGACTCGGGGGACAGGGAGGAACTATGGCTACACCTTC.

This clone was recorded at least ten times. The chain has TRBV11-2 and TRBJ1-2; D is unclear. The germline V gene has CDR1 SGHAT and CDR2 FQNNGV. V lost 4 bases and J 4 bases, leaving 22 bases between the germline ends. The CDR3 extends over 17 amino acids. CDR3: CASSSSRIGFICYGYTF. In DNA form, the CDR3 reads TGTGCCAGCAGCTCCTCTCGAATCGGGTTTATTTGCTATGGCTACACCTTC.

This clone was counted only a few times. The identical CDR3 is also encoded by other nucleotide sequences in the sample. The chain couples TRBV9 to TRBJ1-3; D is unresolved. CDR1 SGDLS and CDR2 YYNGEE come from the germline V gene. V was shortened by 1 base and J by 0 bases, with 5 bases between the two germline ends. The CDR3 is 14 residues long. CDR3 amino acids: CASSVLSSGNTIYF. CDR3 nucleotides: TGTGCCAGCAGCGTACTGAGCTCTGGAAACACCATATATTTT.

The chain couples TRBV30 to TRBJ1-6; TRBD1 might be the D (6 bases). The CDR3 is made up of 15 amino acids. Trimming left V 5 bases short and J 8 bases short, with 19 bases between. CDR1 is GTSNPN, CDR2 SVGIG, per germline (reference sequence). Here the CDR3 reads CAWGEPQGSYSPLHF. The CDR3 DNA follows: TGTGCCTGGGGTGAACCGCAGGGGTCCTATTCACCCCTCCACTTT. The complete variable domain, with remaining parts taken from reference TRBV30 and TRBJ1-6, reads SQTIHQWPATLVQPVGSPLSLECTVEGTSNPNLYWYRQAAGRGLQLLFYSVGIGQISSEVPQNLSASRPQDRQFILSSKKLLLSDSGFYLCAWGEPQGSYSPLHFGNGTRLTVT.

The chain employs TRBV5-1 and TRBJ2-1; D possibly corresponds to TRBD2 (6 bases). CDR1 is SGHRS and CDR2 is YFSETQ in the germline V gene. V dropped 2 bases and J dropped 0 bases, with 9 bases sitting between them. CDR3 size: 15 residues. The CDR3 region has the DNA TGCGCCAGCAGCTTTACGGGAGACTCCTACAATGAGCAGTTCTTC. It yields the protein CASSFTGDSYNEQFF.

A single count supports this clone. The chain has TRBV18 and TRBJ2-3; D remains ambiguous. The CDR3 is made up of 12 amino acids. The V end lost 6 bases, the J end lost 5 bases, and 9 bases lay between the germline ends. CDR1 and CDR2 (germline): KGHSH, LQKENI. DNA for the CDR3: TGTGCCAGCTCCCCAGCCGAAGATACGCAGTATTTT. Translating gives CASSPAEDTQYF.

The chain joins TRBV29-1 to TRBJ1-2, with D maybe TRBD1 (5 bases). V was shortened by 6 bases and J by 9 bases, with 11 bases between the two germline ends. The V gene's germline CDR1 is SQVTM and CDR2 ANQGSEA. The CDR3 contains 10 residues. Written as DNA, the CDR3 is TGCAGCGTACACGAGGGGAGCTACACCTTC. This gives the protein CSVHEGSYTF.

Only one count was recorded for this clone. CDR3 region: CASSLVPDAERNQPQHF. The CDR3 DNA sequence: TGTGCCAGCAGCTTAGTACCGGACGCGGAGCGAAATCAGCCCCAGCATTTT. The chain joins TRBV7-6 to TRBJ1-5; D is unclear. V was cut by 1 base and J by 4 bases, with 17 bases left in between. Germline V gives CDR1 SGHVS, CDR2 FNYEAQ. The CDR3 length is 17 residues. The full variable domain, with the rest looked up from reference TRBV7-6 and TRBJ1-5, is GAGVSQSPRYKVTKRGQDVALRCDPISGHVSLYWYRQALGQGPEFLTYFNYEAQQDKSGLPNDRFSAERPEGSISTLTIQRTEQRDSAMYRCASSLVPDAERNQPQHFGDGTRLSIL.

This clone appeared a single time. This chain joins TRBV2 and TRBJ1-4; D might be TRBD1 (5 bases). The length of the CDR3 is 15 residues. Germline V gives CDR1 SNHLY, CDR2 FYNNEI. V lost 6 bases to trimming and J lost 1 base, with 12 bases between them. Written as DNA, the CDR3 is TGTGCCAGCAGGTGGGGCGGGGTAACTAATGAAAAACTGTTTTTT. Amino acids: CASRWGGVTNEKLFF.

The chain employs TRBV5-1 and TRBJ1-2, with D possibly matching TRBD1 (5 bases). The CDR3 totals 13 residues. Germline CDR1 and CDR2: SGHRS and YFSETQ. The V gene lost 7 bases and the J gene lost 4 bases, with 14 bases spanning the gap. CDR3 region: CASGPGTSYGYTF. The CDR3 nucleotides read TGCGCCAGCGGGCCCGGGACTTCCTATGGCTACACCTTC.

CDR3 region: CSVDTGSNTGELFF. CDR3 in DNA: TGCAGCGTTGATACAGGGAGCAACACCGGGGAGCTGTTTTTT. This chain uses TRBV29-1 with TRBJ2-2, with D possibly matching TRBD1 (6 bases). The V gene lost 3 bases and the J gene lost 2 bases, with 10 bases spanning the gap. Germline V gene data show CDR1 as SQVTM and CDR2 as ANQGSEA. This CDR3 region has 14 residues.

J is TRBJ2-3 and V is TRBV9; TRBD2 agrees at 11 bases. The CDR3 is 15 amino acids. CDR1 SGDLS and CDR2 YYNGEE come from the germline V gene. V trimming: 6 bases; J trimming: 3 bases; junction bases outside the gene matches: 6. This CDR3 is CASKTGLAVTDTQYF. The CDR3 DNA follows: TGTGCCAGCAAGACGGGACTAGCGGTTACAGATACGCAGTATTTT.

The rearrangement links TRBV10-2 to TRBJ1-1; TRBD1 aligns across 12 bases. J was trimmed by 4 bases and V by 7 bases; bases with no gene match: 16. This CDR3 is 18 amino acids long. Germline V gene sequence: CDR1 WSHSY, CDR2 SAAADI. As DNA, the CDR3 is TGCGCCAGCAAGAATCACGGGGACAGGGGGCGGAGGAGCACTGAAGCTTTCTTT. Its protein product is CASKNHGDRGRRSTEAFF.

The sample holds a few counts of this clone. The genes are TRBV29-1 and TRBJ1-2, with D possibly TRBD1 on 5 matching bases. Deletions cut 6 bases from V and 3 bases from J, with 17 bases between. Germline CDR1 reads SQVTM; CDR2 reads ANQGSEA. The CDR3 extends over 14 amino acids. The CDR3 DNA sequence: TGCAGCGTGGTCCGGGACGGAAAGGACTATGGCTACACCTTC. This gives the protein CSVVRDGKDYGYTF.

The chain combines TRBV18 with TRBJ2-7; D might be TRBD2 (5 bases). From germline, CDR1 is KGHSH and CDR2 LQKENI. This CDR3 contains 13 residues. Trimming left V 6 bases short and J 7 bases short, with 16 bases between. As DNA, the CDR3 is TGTGCCAGCTCGATGAACGTCGAGGGTGAGCAGTACTTC. This encodes CASSMNVEGEQYF.

J is TRBJ2-7 and V is TRBV27, with a possible D match to TRBD2 (6 bases). Trimming took off 3 bases at V and 0 bases at J, with 24 bases between the two ends. Germline V CDR1 and CDR2: MNHEY, SMNVEV (reference sequence). The CDR3 totals 19 residues. This CDR3 reads CASSFVLTSTPSDSYEQYF. The CDR3 DNA follows: TGTGCCAGCAGTTTTGTCTTAACCTCTACACCTAGCGACTCCTACGAGCAGTACTTC.

The chain links TRBV28 to TRBJ2-1, with 9 positions matching TRBD2. Germline V gene sequence: CDR1 MDHEN, CDR2 SYDVKM. The trim removed 2 bases at V and 10 bases at J, leaving 9 bases unmatched. The length of the CDR3 is 15 residues. This chain's CDR3 is CASSLRGRAGWEQFF. CDR3 DNA: TGTGCCAGCAGTTTACGCGGGAGGGCCGGCTGGGAGCAGTTCTTC.

This sequence joins TRBV5-6 and TRBJ2-6, with 9 bases matching TRBD1. CDR3 length: 16 amino acids. Germline values: CDR1 SGHDT, CDR2 YYEEEE. V lost 2 bases to trimming and J lost 2 bases; unmatched junction nucleotides: 2. CDR3 bases: TGTGCCAGCAGCTTAACAGGGGGCGCTGGGGCCAACGTCCTGACTTTC. Translated, it gives CASSLTGGAGANVLTF.

This chain joins TRBV2 and TRBJ1-1; D not resolved. V shed 7 bases and J shed 3 bases, with 3 bases lying between them. The CDR3 runs 10 residues. CDR1 is SNHLY and CDR2 is FYNNEI in the germline V gene. The CDR3 loop is CASKDTEAFF. Written as DNA, the CDR3 is TGTGCCAGCAAAGACACTGAAGCTTTCTTT.

This chain uses TRBV6-1 with TRBJ1-5; 7 bases map to TRBD1. CDR1 MNHNS and CDR2 SASEGT come from the germline V gene. V lost 6 bases, J lost 1 base, and 3 bases stayed unmatched. The CDR3 has 14 amino acids. The chain's CDR3 is CASRTTGSNQPQHF. As DNA, the CDR3 is TGTGCCAGCAGAACGACAGGGAGCAATCAGCCCCAGCATTTT.

V gene TRBV28 combines with J gene TRBJ2-2, with no clear D. The CDR3 spans 14 residues. CDR1 and CDR2 from the germline V gene are MDHEN and SYDVKM. The V gene lost 5 bases and the J gene lost 5 bases, with 12 bases spanning the gap. The CDR3 loop reads CASSPYSVTGELFF. CDR3 DNA: TGTGCCAGCAGTCCCTACTCCGTAACCGGGGAGCTGTTTTTT.

V and J are TRBV14 and TRBJ1-2, with no clear D. This CDR3 has 14 residues. The V gene's germline CDR1 is SGHDN and CDR2 FVKESK. Trimming cost V 3 bases and J 6 bases, with 14 bases left between them. CDR3 DNA: TGTGCCAGCAGCCATTTCACGGGAAGAGATGGCTACACCTTC. Translation: CASSHFTGRDGYTF.

This chain joins TRBV4-1 and TRBJ2-2; D is uncertain. The length of the CDR3 is 16 residues. Germline CDR1 MGHRA, CDR2 YSYEKL. The V and J ends lost 2 bases and 7 bases respectively, with 17 bases between them. The CDR3 sequence: CASSQPLGLGRGELFF. CDR3 in DNA: TGCGCCAGCAGCCAACCACTCGGCCTCGGTCGCGGGGAGCTGTTTTTT.

There are many counts of this clone. J is TRBJ2-1 and V is TRBV4-3; D unresolved. This CDR3 is 13 amino acids long. Germline V CDR1 and CDR2: LGHNA, YSLEER. V dropped 1 base and J dropped 8 bases, with 9 bases sitting between them. CDR3: CASSQVHWHEQFF. CDR3 coding DNA: TGCGCCAGCAGCCAAGTGCACTGGCATGAGCAGTTCTTC.

This clone was detected only once. This rearrangement joins TRBV30 to TRBJ2-5; D gene unclear. This CDR3 has 14 amino acids. Germline CDR1 is GTSNPN and CDR2 is SVGIG (reference sequence). Between the trimmed V and J ends, which lost 0 bases and 0 bases, there was a span of 8 bases. The chain's CDR3 is CAWSVARNQETQYF. The CDR3 DNA reads as TGTGCCTGGAGTGTAGCCAGGAACCAAGAGACCCAGTACTTC.